This TCR beta chain was sequenced during a study of T-cell reconstitution after alpha-beta-depleted transplantation in children. This CDR3 region has 16 residues. Deletions cut 0 bases from V and 3 bases from J, with 13 bases between. Germline V lookup: CDR1 SGDLS, CDR2 YYNGEE. TCRbeta library preparation incorporated unique molecular identifiers. TCRdb fed the PCR reads into MiXCR, producing one record per CDR3 protein. Here the sample spans a few hundred thousand distinct CDR3 sequences, 10% to 13% being singletons. The sequencing here drew on PBMCs from the stem cell graft donor, taken from the stem cell graft. This receptor was identified in a human donor who donated a stem cell graft to a child with acute lymphoblastic leukemia. The chain couples TRBV9 to TRBJ2-1, with a weak D call TRBD1 (5 bases). CDR3 sequence reads: CASSVDVTQVYNEQFF. In DNA, the CDR3 is TGTGCCAGCAGCGTAGATGTGACACAGGTCTACAATGAGCAGTTCTTC.